Shown below are 26 T cell receptor beta chains from a single sample sequenced in a study of blood T cells in healthy people across ages. Combining a sample-barcoded 5' primer with a J-beta primer mix, a second PCR ran for about 6 to 12 cycles. One entry per CDR3 protein, called by TCRdb with MiXCR from the 5' RACE reads. The table lists 870,000 or so distinct CDR3 sequences, under 30% of them singletons, with 17% in the top ten. Sequencing was done on a sample of blood. The receptors here all came from a woman older than 75 in good health.

The table lists this clonotype with many counts. The genes are TRBV6-6 and TRBJ2-5, with D tentatively TRBD2 (6 bases). V shed 5 bases and J shed 0 bases, with 13 bases lying between them. This CDR3 has 15 residues. CDR1 MNHNY and CDR2 SVGAGI come from the germline V gene (reference sequence). For the CDR3, the DNA is TGTGCCAGCAGTCCCCGGCGGGGCTACCAAGAGACCCAGTACTTC. This gives the protein CASSPRRGYQETQYF.

There are a few counts of this clonotype. This sequence joins TRBV20-1 and TRBJ2-1, with 13 bases identical to TRBD2. This CDR3 has 17 residues. The germline V gene has CDR1 DFQATT and CDR2 SNEGSKA (reference sequence). The V gene end was trimmed by 0 bases and the J gene end by 0 bases; junction bases not matched to a gene: 2. The CDR3 protein is CSARELAGGLSYNEQFF. The DNA for the CDR3 is TGCAGTGCTAGAGAACTAGCGGGGGGGCTCTCCTACAATGAGCAGTTCTTC.

The chain couples TRBV6-5 to TRBJ1-4; 7 bases agree with TRBD1. Germline trimming cut 1 base from V and 5 bases from J; bases unmatched to any gene: 1. Germline V gene data show CDR1 as MNHEY and CDR2 as SVGAGI. This CDR3 contains 14 residues. CDR3 in DNA: TGTGCCAGCAGTTACTACAGGGGCAATGAAAAACTGTTTTTT. Its protein product is CASSYYRGNEKLFF.

With respect to this clonotype: Since a much larger clone is just one base distant, this may be a read error. The chain is built from TRBV5-6 and TRBJ2-1, with D unresolved. Trimming took 0 bases from V and 14 from J, leaving 12 bases between them. This CDR3 comprises 12 residues. Per the germline V gene, CDR1 is SGHDT and CDR2 is YYEEEE. In DNA, the CDR3 is TGTGCCAGCAGCTTGGAGGGCGGAAAGGAGTTCTTC. It specifies CASSLEGGKEFF.

Regarding this clonotype: A much larger clone differs by one base, so this may be a read error. The chain carries TRBV3-1 and TRBJ2-7; D is undetermined. Per germline, CDR1 LGHDT and CDR2 YNNKEL (reference sequence). The CDR3 runs to 14 residues. As DNA, the CDR3 is TGTGTCAGCAGCCAAGTCGCAGGATCCTACGAGCAGTACTTC. This gives the protein CVSSQVAGSYEQYF.

At least ten counts were recorded for this clonotype. V usage is TRBV5-1 and J usage is TRBJ1-2; D is unclear. Per germline, CDR1 SGHRS and CDR2 YFSETQ. The CDR3 has 15 amino acids. Trimming shortened V by 2 bases and J by 7 bases, and 18 bases separated the two germline ends. This CDR3 reads CASSFLPVSPGGYTF. The CDR3 region has the DNA TGCGCCAGCAGCTTTTTGCCGGTGTCCCCTGGTGGCTACACCTTC.

This clonotype was counted once. This rearrangement joins TRBV20-1 to TRBJ2-7, with a possible D match to TRBD1 (6 bases). The J call may not be correct, given that the DNA end is closer to TRBJ2-5. Germline CDR1 and CDR2: DFQATT and SNEGSKA (reference sequence). The CDR3 has 13 amino acids. The CDR3 here is CSANQRGRATQYF. The CDR3, as DNA: TGCAGTGCCAACCAGAGGGGGAGAGCGACCCAGTACTTC.

On this clonotype: A read error may account for a junction end that differs from germline. The rearrangement uses TRBV5-1 and TRBJ1-4; possible D gene TRBD1, 6 bases. The CDR3 is made up of 16 amino acids. Germline V gene sequence: CDR1 SGHRS, CDR2 YFSETQ. The CDR3 coding sequence is TGCGCCAGCAGCTTTGGGGGCAGTTTGGCTAACGAAAAACTGTTTTTT. This gives the protein CASSFGGSLANEKLFF.

This clonotype was observed many times. This chain joins TRBV20-1 and TRBJ2-1; perhaps D is TRBD1 or TRBD2 (8 bases each). The CDR3 extends over 17 amino acids. Germline CDR1 DFQATT, CDR2 SNEGSKA (reference sequence). The V end was cut by 7 bases, the J end by 6 bases, with 28 bases between. The CDR3 region is CSVEAGGALAGRNEQFF. The CDR3 bases are TGCAGTGTCGAGGCAGGGGGCGCCCTAGCGGGCCGCAATGAGCAGTTCTTC.

This clonotype was recorded once. Possible read error: a much larger clone is one base away. The V call is TRBV3-1, the J call TRBJ2-1; D might be TRBD2 (6 bases). Germline V CDR1 and CDR2: LGHDT, YNNKEL (reference sequence). The CDR3 is 15 residues long. The CDR3 loop reads CAGSRRGRARNEQFF. The CDR3 nucleotides are TGTGCCGGCAGCCGGCGGGGCAGGGCAAGGAATGAGCAGTTCTTC.

This clonotype was recorded a few times. In DNA form, the CDR3 reads TGTGCCAGCAGCTTTGCGACCGGGCTTAATTCACCCCTCCACTTT. Translation: CASSFATGLNSPLHF. J is TRBJ1-6 and V is TRBV11-2; D ambiguous. This CDR3 comprises 15 residues. Per germline, CDR1 SGHAT and CDR2 FQNNGV. Trimming shortened V by 3 bases and J by 6 bases, and 12 bases separated the two germline ends.

With respect to this clonotype: Being one base from a much bigger clone, this may be a read error. This sequence joins TRBV6-2 or TRBV6-3 and TRBJ1-4; 8 nucleotides agree with TRBD1. The germline V gene encodes CDR1 MNHEY and CDR2 SVGEGT. CDR3 size: 13 residues. V shed 9 bases, J shed 5 bases, and the junction held 5 bases outside the gene matches. The CDR3 loop reads CARRRTGNEKLFF. CDR3 DNA sequence: TGTGCCAGGCGGAGGACAGGGAATGAAAAACTGTTTTTT.

There are many counts of this clonotype. This chain links TRBV20-1 with TRBJ2-5; the match to TRBD2 covers 7 bases. The junction had 12 bases not matched to a gene; V was cut back by 3 bases and J by 5 bases. Germline CDR1 is DFQATT and CDR2 is SNEGSKA (reference sequence). The CDR3 covers 15 residues. CDR3 loop: CSARDDGGTGETQYF. CDR3 nucleotide sequence: TGCAGTGCTAGGGATGACGGGGGGACTGGGGAGACCCAGTACTTC.

This clonotype was counted ten times or more. The rearrangement joins TRBV12-3 or TRBV12-4 to TRBJ1-2; weak D call: TRBD1 (5 bases). This CDR3 has 16 residues. V gave up 6 bases and J gave up 7 bases, with 24 bases separating them. This CDR3 reads CASSRFENGARFGYTF. Written as DNA, the CDR3 is TGTGCCAGCAGCCGCTTTGAGAACGGGGCAAGGTTTGGCTACACCTTC.

A single count supports this clonotype. At one end the junction does not follow the germline gene, possibly because of a read error. The V call is TRBV20-1, the J call TRBJ2-5; 7 bases match TRBD1. The CDR3 is 14 amino acids. Per germline, CDR1 DFQATT and CDR2 SNEGSKA (reference sequence). The CDR3 is CSARVGQNQETQNF. The CDR3 nucleotides are TGCAGTGCTAGAGTGGGACAGAACCAAGAGACCCAGAACTTC.

The chain couples TRBV12-3 or TRBV12-4 to TRBJ2-1; D gene uncertain. This CDR3 contains 11 residues. Trimming removed 1 base at V and 13 bases at J, with 8 bases between. CDR3 coding DNA: TGTGCCAGCAGTTTAGGGCAAATTCAGTTCTTC. This translates into CASSLGQIQFF.

This clonotype has ten or more counts. The genes are TRBV10-3 and TRBJ1-5; D gene uncertain. V was pared by 4 bases and J by 3 bases, with 13 bases between. This CDR3 has 15 residues. The germline V gene has CDR1 ENHRY and CDR2 SYGVKD. The CDR3 region is CAISATGLSNQPQHF. The CDR3, as DNA: TGTGCCATCAGTGCCACGGGCCTTTCCAATCAGCCCCAGCATTTT.

This clonotype was recorded many times. The J gene is TRBJ2-1, the V gene TRBV5-5, with TRBD1 matching over 7 bases. Germline CDR1 reads SGHKS; CDR2 reads YYEKEE (reference sequence). This CDR3 contains 15 residues. The J segment lost 5 bases and the V segment lost 0 bases, leaving 5 bases of the junction unmatched. The CDR3 loop reads CASSLGGQTHNEQFF. DNA of the CDR3: TGTGCCAGCAGCTTGGGGGGACAGACTCACAATGAGCAGTTCTTC. Together with reference TRBV5-5 and TRBJ2-1, the CDR3 gives the full variable domain: DAGVTQSPTHLIKTRGQQVTLRCSPISGHKSVSWYQQVLGQGPQFIFQYYEKEERGRGNFPDRFSARQFPNYSSELNVNALLLGDSALYLCASSLGGQTHNEQFFGPGTRLTVL.

The sample holds many counts of this clonotype. The J gene is TRBJ2-7, the V gene TRBV6-1; D may be TRBD1 (6 bases). Germline assignment: CDR1 MNHNS and CDR2 SASEGT. V was cut by 4 bases and J by 3 bases, with 10 bases left in between. This CDR3 is built from 13 residues. The CDR3: CASSVGQYYEQYF. The CDR3 region has the DNA TGTGCCAGCAGTGTCGGACAGTACTACGAGCAGTACTTC.

J is TRBJ2-4 and V is TRBV12-3 or TRBV12-4; D not resolved. The ends were cut back, 8 bases at V and 9 bases at J, with 14 bases in the middle. The CDR3 runs to 12 residues. The CDR3 loop reads CASGLVVGIQYF. CDR3 nucleotide sequence: TGTGCCAGCGGGCTAGTTGTAGGCATTCAGTACTTC.

The chain carries TRBV5-6 and TRBJ2-1; tentatively, D is TRBD1 (7 bases). Germline V gene sequence: CDR1 SGHDT, CDR2 YYEEEE. Trimming took off 2 bases at V and 8 bases at J, with 11 bases between the two ends. The CDR3 contains 13 residues. The CDR3 DNA follows: TGTGCCAGCAGCTTCGACAGGGAGGATGAGCAGTTCTTC. This codes for CASSFDREDEQFF.

This clonotype was counted many times. V and J are TRBV5-1 and TRBJ2-7; possible D gene TRBD1, 6 bases. Germline V gene lookup returns CDR1 SGHRS and CDR2 YFSETQ. V shed 0 bases and J shed 2 bases, with 21 bases lying between them. The CDR3 extends over 18 amino acids. CDR3 sequence: CASSLVPNRVDYTYEQYF. The CDR3, as DNA: TGCGCCAGCAGCTTGGTTCCTAACAGGGTGGATTATACCTACGAGCAGTACTTC.

J is TRBJ2-3 and V is TRBV20-1, with D possibly TRBD2 on 5 matching bases. This CDR3 region has 16 residues. The V end was cut by 0 bases, the J end by 4 bases, with 17 bases between. Looked up from germline, CDR1 is DFQATT and CDR2 is SNEGSKA (reference sequence). The CDR3 protein is CSARDTKASTADTQYF. Written as DNA, the CDR3 is TGCAGTGCTAGAGATACGAAAGCTAGCACAGCAGATACGCAGTATTTT.

This clonotype was detected a few times. The CDR3 nucleotides are TGTGCCAGCACCGCGGACAGGTACGCGGCCAAAAACATTCAGTACTTC. It translates to CASTADRYAAKNIQYF. The chain carries TRBV7-2 and TRBJ2-4, with 7 bases identical to TRBD1. Germline V CDR1 and CDR2: SGHTA, FQGNSA. V was pared by 7 bases and J by 1 base, with 10 bases of the junction left unmatched. This CDR3 comprises 16 residues.

As to this clonotype: This clone may be a read error of a much larger clone one base away. This chain links TRBV20-1 with TRBJ2-4; tentatively, D is TRBD2 (7 bases). V was clipped by 5 bases and J by 10 bases, with 24 bases between them. CDR3 length: 15 residues. The germline CDR1 and CDR2 sequences are DFQATT and SNEGSKA (reference sequence). The CDR3 loop reads CSASGQTGEGRIQYF. The CDR3 bases are TGCAGTGCTTCGGGACAAACGGGGGAGGGTCGGATTCAGTACTTC.

This clonotype was found many times. V usage is TRBV5-6 and J usage is TRBJ2-1; TRBD2 might be the D (6 bases). Germline V lookup: CDR1 SGHDT, CDR2 YYEEEE. V gave up 2 bases and J gave up 0 bases, with 9 bases separating them. The CDR3 loop spans 15 amino acids. CDR3 bases: TGTGCCAGCAGCTTCCGGGGGTACTCCTACAATGAGCAGTTCTTC. Its protein product is CASSFRGYSYNEQFF.